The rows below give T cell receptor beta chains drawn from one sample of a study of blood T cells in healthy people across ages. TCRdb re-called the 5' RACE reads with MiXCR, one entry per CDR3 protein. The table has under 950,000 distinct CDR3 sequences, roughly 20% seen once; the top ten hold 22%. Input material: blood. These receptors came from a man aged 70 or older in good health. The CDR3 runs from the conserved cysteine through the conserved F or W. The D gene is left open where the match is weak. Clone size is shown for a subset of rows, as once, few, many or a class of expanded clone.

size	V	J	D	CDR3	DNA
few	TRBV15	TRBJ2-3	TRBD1	CATSRDGGTGARTDTQYF	TGTGCCACCAGCAGAGATGGCGGGACAGGGGCGAGGACAGATACGCAGTATTTT
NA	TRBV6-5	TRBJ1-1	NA	CASRNGGNTEAFF	TGTGCCAGCAGAAACGGGGGGAACACTGAAGCTTTCTTT
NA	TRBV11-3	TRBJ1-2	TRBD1	CASSPRQGKRSVGYTF	TGTGCCAGCAGCCCCCGACAGGGGAAACGGTCTGTTGGCTACACCTTC
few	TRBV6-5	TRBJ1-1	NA	CASSYSMVTEAFF	TGTGCCAGCAGTTACTCGATGGTCACTGAAGCTTTCTTT
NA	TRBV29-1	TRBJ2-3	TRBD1	CSVEQGVDTQYF	TGCAGCGTTGAACAGGGGGTTGATACGCAGTATTTT
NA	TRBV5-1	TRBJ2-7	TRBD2	CASNPSGGRGSSYEQYF	TGCGCCAGCAATCCTAGCGGGGGCCGGGGAAGCTCCTACGAGCAGTACTTC
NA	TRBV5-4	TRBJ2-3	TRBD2	CASSLVGWRGSTDTQYF	TGTGCCAGCAGCTTGGTGGGATGGCGGGGGAGCACAGATACGCAGTATTTT
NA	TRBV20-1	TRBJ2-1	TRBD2	CSARSSQAGSSYNEQFF	TGCAGTGCTAGATCTTCCCAAGCGGGGAGCTCCTACAATGAGCAGTTCTTC
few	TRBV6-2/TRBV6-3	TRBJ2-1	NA	CASSYANGGLEQFF	TGTGCCAGCAGTTACGCTAACGGGGGCCTTGAGCAGTTCTTC
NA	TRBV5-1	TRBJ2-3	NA	CASSLEAVPTDTQYF	TGCGCCAGCAGCTTGGAAGCGGTCCCCACAGATACGCAGTATTTT
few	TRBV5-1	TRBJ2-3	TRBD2	CASSLDSGSGNTQYF	TGCGCCAGCAGCTTGGACAGCGGGAGTGGGAATACGCAGTATTTT
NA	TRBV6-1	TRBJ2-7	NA	CASSEIVRSEQYF	TGTGCCAGCAGTGAAATAGTGAGATCCGAGCAGTACTTC
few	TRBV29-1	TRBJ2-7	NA	CSVRDPTEQYF	TGCAGCGTTCGGGACCCCACGGAGCAGTACTTC
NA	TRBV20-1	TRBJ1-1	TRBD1	CSWVWGQGYTEAFF	TGCAGTTGGGTTTGGGGACAGGGGTACACTGAAGCTTTCTTT
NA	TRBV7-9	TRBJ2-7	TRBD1	CASSTIRDRGKQYF	TGTGCCAGCAGCACCATCCGTGACAGGGGCAAGCAGTACTTC
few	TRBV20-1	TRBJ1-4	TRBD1	CSAPLARQGVPNEKLFF	TGCAGTGCTCCCCTCGCCCGACAGGGCGTCCCTAATGAAAAACTGTTTTTT
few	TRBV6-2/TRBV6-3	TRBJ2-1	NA	CASSPRRQSSYNEQFF	TGTGCCAGCAGTCCGAGGAGACAGAGCTCCTACAATGAGCAGTTCTTC
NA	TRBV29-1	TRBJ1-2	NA	CSVEDRQDFNFNYGYTF	TGCAGCGTTGAAGATCGACAGGATTTTAATTTTAACTATGGCTACACCTTC
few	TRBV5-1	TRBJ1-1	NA	CASSLAGGASTEAFF	TGCGCCAGCAGCTTGGCGGGGGGCGCGAGTACTGAAGCTTTCTTT
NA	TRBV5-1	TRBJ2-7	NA	CASSLGDKGDQQYF	TGCGCCAGCAGCTTGGGGGACAAGGGGGACCAGCAGTACTTC
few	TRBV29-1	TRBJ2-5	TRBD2	CSATGGGRETQYF	TGCAGCGCGACGGGAGGGGGACGAGAGACCCAGTACTTC
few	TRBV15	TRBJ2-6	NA	CATSRDLGDAGANVLTF	TGTGCCACCAGCAGAGATCTTGGGGATGCTGGGGCCAACGTCCTGACTTTC
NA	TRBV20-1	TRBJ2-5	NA	CSARELEQYF	TGCAGTGCTAGAGAACTTGAGCAGTACTTC
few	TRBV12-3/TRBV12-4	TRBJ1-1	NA	CASSFPGRAFF	TGTGCCAGCAGTTTTCCGGGTCGGGCTTTCTTT
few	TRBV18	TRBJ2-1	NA	CASSPRGQDYNEQFF	TGTGCCAGCTCACCAAGGGGACAAGATTACAATGAGCAGTTCTTC
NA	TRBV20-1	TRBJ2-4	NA	CSAPQGGRAKNIQYF	TGCAGTGCTCCTCAGGGGGGTAGAGCCAAAAACATTCAGTACTTC
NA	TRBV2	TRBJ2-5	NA	CASSPDTQETQYF	TGTGCCAGCAGTCCGGACACCCAAGAGACCCAGTACTTC
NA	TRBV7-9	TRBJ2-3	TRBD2	CASSRTSGGLIADTQYF	TGTGCCAGCAGCCGGACTAGCGGGGGGTTAATCGCAGATACGCAGTATTTT
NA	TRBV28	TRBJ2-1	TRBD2	CASSLYVAGGRNEQFF	TGTGCCAGCAGTTTATATGTAGCGGGGGGGCGGAATGAGCAGTTCTTC
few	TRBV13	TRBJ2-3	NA	CASSLDTGASTDTQYF	TGTGCCAGCAGCTTAGATACGGGGGCTAGCACAGATACGCAGTATTTT
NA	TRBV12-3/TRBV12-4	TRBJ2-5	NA	CASRPGQPRETQYF	TGTGCCAGCAGGCCGGGACAACCTCGGGAGACCCAGTACTTC
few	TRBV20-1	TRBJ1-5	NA	CSAARGGAGNQPQHF	TGCAGTGCTGCTCGAGGGGGAGCGGGCAATCAGCCCCAGCATTTT
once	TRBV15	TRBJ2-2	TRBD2	CATSRDGLAGGENTGELFF	TGTGCCACCAGCAGAGACGGCCTAGCGGGAGGTGAGAACACCGGGGAGCTGTTTTTT
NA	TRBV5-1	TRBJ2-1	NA	CASSSTTNNEQFF	TGCGCCAGCAGCTCAACAACTAACAATGAGCAGTTCTTC
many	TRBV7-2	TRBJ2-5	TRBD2	CASSFSGRGETQYF	TGTGCCAGCAGTTTCTCAGGGAGGGGAGAGACCCAGTACTTC
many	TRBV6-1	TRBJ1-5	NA	CAISEFQPQHF	TGTGCCATCTCGGAGTTTCAGCCCCAGCATTTT
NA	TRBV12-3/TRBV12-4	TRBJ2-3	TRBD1	CASSFDRAEDTQYF	TGTGCCAGCAGTTTTGACAGGGCGGAAGATACGCAGTATTTT
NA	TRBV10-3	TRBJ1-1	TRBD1	CAITGTGVNTEAFF	TGTGCCATCACCGGGACAGGGGTTAACACTGAAGCTTTCTTT
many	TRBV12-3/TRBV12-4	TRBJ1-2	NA	CASSFKDTGYTF	TGTGCCAGCAGTTTTAAGGACACTGGCTACACCTTC
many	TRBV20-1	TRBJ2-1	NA	CSYGGGVGVYNEQFF	TGCAGTTACGGCGGAGGAGTTGGGGTCTACAATGAGCAGTTCTTC
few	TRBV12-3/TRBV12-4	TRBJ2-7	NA	CASSFGGRSYEQYF	TGTGCCAGCAGTTTCGGGGGCAGGTCGTACGAGCAGTACTTC